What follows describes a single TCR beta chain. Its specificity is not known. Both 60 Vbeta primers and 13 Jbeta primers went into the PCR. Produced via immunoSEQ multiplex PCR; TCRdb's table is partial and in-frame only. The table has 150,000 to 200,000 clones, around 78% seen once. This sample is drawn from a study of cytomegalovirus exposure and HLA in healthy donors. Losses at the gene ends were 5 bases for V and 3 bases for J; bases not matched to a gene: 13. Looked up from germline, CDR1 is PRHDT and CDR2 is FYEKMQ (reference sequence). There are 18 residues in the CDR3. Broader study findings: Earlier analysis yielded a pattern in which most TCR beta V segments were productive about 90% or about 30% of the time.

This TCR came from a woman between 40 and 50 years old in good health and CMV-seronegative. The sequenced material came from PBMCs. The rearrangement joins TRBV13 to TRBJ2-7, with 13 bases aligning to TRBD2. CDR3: CASSQPHGLAGDSYEQYF. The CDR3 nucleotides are TGTGCCAGCAGCCAACCCCACGGACTAGCGGGAGATAGCTACGAGCAGTACTTC.